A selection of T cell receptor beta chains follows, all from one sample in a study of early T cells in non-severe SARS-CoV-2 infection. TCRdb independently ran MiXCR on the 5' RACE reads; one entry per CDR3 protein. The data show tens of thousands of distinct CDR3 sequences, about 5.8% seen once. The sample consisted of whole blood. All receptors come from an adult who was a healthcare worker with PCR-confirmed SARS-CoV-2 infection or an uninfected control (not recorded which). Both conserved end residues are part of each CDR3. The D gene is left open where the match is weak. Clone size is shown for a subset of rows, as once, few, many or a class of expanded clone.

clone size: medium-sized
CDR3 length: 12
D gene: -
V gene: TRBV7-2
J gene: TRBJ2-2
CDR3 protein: CASSPPAVELFF
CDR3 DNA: TGTGCCAGCAGCCCTCCCGCCGTGGAGCTGTTTTTT

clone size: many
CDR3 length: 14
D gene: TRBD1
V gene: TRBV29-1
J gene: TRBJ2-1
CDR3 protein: CTTNAGPTGDEQFF
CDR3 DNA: TGCACCACCAATGCGGGCCCCACAGGGGATGAGCAGTTCTTC

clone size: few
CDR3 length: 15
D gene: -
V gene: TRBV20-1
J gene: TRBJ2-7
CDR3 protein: CSARDRQGTFYEQYF
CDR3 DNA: TGCAGTGCTAGAGATCGGCAGGGTACCTTCTACGAGCAGTACTTC

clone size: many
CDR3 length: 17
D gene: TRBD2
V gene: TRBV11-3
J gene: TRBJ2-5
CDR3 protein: CASSPGTSGRAQETQYF
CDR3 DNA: TGTGCCAGCAGCCCCGGGACTAGCGGGAGGGCCCAAGAGACCCAGTACTTC

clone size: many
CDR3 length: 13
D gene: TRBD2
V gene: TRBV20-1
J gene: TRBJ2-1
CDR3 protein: CSAGGVSYNEQFF
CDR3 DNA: TGCAGTGCCGGGGGGGTTTCATACAATGAGCAGTTCTTC

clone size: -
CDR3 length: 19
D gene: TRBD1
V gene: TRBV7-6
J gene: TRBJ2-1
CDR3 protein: CASSLVPGQPGPSYNEQFF
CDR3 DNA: TGTGCCAGCAGCTTAGTTCCGGGACAGCCTGGGCCTTCCTACAATGAGCAGTTCTTC

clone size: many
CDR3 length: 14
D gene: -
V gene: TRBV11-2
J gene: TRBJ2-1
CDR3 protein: CASSPWDGGNEQFF
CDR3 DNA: TGTGCCAGCAGCCCCTGGGACGGAGGGAATGAGCAGTTCTTC

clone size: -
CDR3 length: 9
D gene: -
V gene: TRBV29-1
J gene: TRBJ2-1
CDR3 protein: CSIDNEQFF
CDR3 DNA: TGCAGCATCGACAATGAGCAGTTCTTC

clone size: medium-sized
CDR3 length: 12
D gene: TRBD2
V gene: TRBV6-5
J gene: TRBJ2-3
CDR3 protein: CASSLSGGLLYF
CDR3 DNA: TGTGCCAGCAGTCTCTCGGGGGGGCTCCTCTATTTT

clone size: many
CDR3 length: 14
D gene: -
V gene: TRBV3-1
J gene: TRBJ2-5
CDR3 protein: CASSQVQGRETQYF
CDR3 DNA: TGTGCCAGCAGCCAAGTACAAGGGCGAGAGACCCAGTACTTC

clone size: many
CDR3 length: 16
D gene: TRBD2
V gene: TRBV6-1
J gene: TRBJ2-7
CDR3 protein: CASSVTSGGSSYEQYF
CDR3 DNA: TGTGCCAGCAGTGTTACTAGCGGGGGTAGCTCCTACGAGCAGTACTTC

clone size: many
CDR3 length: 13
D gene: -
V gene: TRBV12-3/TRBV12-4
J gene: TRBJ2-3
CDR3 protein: CASSFGSTDTQYF
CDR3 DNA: TGTGCCAGCAGTTTTGGAAGCACAGATACGCAGTATTTT

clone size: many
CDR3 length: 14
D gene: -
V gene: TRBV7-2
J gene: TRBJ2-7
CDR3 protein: CASSLEGTGVEQYF
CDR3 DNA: TGTGCCAGCAGCTTAGAGGGCACGGGGGTCGAGCAGTACTTC

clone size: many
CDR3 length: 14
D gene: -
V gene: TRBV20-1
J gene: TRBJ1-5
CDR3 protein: CSASRGGGNQPQHF
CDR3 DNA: TGCAGTGCCAGCAGGGGAGGGGGCAATCAGCCCCAGCATTTT

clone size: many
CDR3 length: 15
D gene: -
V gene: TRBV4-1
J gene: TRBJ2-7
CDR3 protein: CASSQGTAISYEQYF
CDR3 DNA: TGCGCCAGCAGCCAAGGGACCGCGATTTCCTACGAGCAGTACTTC

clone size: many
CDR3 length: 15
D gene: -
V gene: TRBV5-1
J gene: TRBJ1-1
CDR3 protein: CASSSIAGAGTEAFF
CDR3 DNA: TGCGCCAGCAGCTCGATCGCGGGGGCAGGCACTGAAGCTTTCTTT

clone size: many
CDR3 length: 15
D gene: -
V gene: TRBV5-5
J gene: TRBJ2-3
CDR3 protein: CASTPTGFSTDTQYF
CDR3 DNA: TGTGCCAGCACCCCCACGGGTTTTAGCACAGATACGCAGTATTTT

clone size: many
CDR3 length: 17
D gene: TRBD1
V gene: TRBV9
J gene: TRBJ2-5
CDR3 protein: CASSPRDRGRLQETQYF
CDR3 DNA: TGTGCCAGCAGCCCCCGGGACAGGGGCAGATTACAAGAGACCCAGTACTTC

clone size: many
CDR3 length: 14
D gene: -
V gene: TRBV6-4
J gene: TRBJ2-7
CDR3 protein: CASTTRKSSYEQYF
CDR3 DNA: TGTGCCAGCACCACAAGAAAAAGCTCCTACGAGCAGTACTTC

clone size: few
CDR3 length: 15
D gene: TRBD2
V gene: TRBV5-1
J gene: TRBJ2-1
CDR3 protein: CASSRGLARGDEQFF
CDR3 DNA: TGCGCCAGCAGCAGGGGACTAGCCAGGGGAGATGAGCAGTTCTTC

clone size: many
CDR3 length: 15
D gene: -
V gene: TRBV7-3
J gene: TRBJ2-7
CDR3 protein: CASSPGGQSTYEQYF
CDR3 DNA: TGTGCCAGCAGCCCGGGTGGGCAGAGCACCTACGAGCAGTACTTC

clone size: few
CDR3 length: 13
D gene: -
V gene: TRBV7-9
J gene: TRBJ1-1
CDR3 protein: CASSPQGDTEAFF
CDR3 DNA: TGTGCCAGCAGCCCCCAAGGGGACACTGAAGCTTTCTTT

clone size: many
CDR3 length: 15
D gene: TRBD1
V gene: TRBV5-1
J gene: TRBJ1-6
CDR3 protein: CASSLWGPTGSPLHF
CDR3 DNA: TGCGCCAGCAGCTTGTGGGGGCCGACAGGGTCACCCCTCCACTTT

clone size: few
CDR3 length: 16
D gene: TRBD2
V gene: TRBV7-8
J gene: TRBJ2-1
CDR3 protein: CASSKPTGRGRDEQFF
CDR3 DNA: TGTGCCAGCAGCAAGCCCACCGGGAGGGGTAGGGATGAGCAGTTCTTC

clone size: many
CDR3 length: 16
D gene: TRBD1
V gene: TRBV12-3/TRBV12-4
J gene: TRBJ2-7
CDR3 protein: CASSLGPRDSFPGPHF
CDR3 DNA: TGTGCCAGCAGTTTAGGGCCTCGGGACAGCTTTCCAGGGCCGCACTTC

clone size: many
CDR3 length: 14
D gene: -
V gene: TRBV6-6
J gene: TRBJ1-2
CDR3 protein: CASTRGHMERGYTF
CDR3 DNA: TGTGCCAGCACCAGGGGCCACATGGAACGTGGCTACACCTTC

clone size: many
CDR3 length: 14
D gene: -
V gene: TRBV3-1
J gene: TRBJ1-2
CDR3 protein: CASSRTTGNYGYTF
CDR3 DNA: TGTGCCAGCAGCCGGACGACAGGAAACTATGGCTACACCTTC

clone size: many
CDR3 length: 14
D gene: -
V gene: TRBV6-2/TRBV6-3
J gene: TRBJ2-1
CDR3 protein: CASSYGLGWGEQFF
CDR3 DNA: TGTGCCAGCAGTTACGGGCTAGGTTGGGGTGAGCAGTTCTTC

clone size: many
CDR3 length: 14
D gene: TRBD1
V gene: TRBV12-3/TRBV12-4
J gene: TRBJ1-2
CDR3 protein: CASSTLTGGYGYTF
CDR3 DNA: TGTGCCAGCAGTACCCTGACAGGGGGTTATGGCTACACCTTC

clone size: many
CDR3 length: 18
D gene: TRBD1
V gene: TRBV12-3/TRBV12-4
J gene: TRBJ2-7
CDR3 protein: CASSPLGTGGRLSYEQYF
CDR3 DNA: TGTGCCAGCAGCCCACTCGGGACAGGGGGACGTCTCTCCTACGAGCAGTACTTC

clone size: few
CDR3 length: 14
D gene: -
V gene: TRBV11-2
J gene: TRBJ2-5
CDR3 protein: CASSPLLVGETQYF
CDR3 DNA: TGTGCCAGCAGCCCACTACTAGTAGGGGAGACCCAGTACTTC

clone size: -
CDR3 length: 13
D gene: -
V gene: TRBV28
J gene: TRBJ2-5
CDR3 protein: CASNLPGPETQYF
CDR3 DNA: TGTGCCAGCAACCTCCCGGGCCCGGAGACCCAGTACTTC

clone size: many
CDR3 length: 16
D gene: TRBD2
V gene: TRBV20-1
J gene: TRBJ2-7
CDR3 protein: CSAPSADSAGGTEQYF
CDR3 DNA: TGCAGTGCTCCGAGCGCTGACTCGGCGGGAGGGACCGAGCAGTACTTC

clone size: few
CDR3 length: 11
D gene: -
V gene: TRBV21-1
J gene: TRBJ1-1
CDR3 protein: CASSKGAEAFF
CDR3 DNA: TGTGCCAGCAGCAAAGGGGCTGAAGCTTTCTTT

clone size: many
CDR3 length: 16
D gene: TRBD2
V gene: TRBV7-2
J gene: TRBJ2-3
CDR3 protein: CASSLVAGGRTDTQYF
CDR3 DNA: TGTGCCAGCAGCTTAGTGGCGGGGGGTCGTACAGATACGCAGTATTTT

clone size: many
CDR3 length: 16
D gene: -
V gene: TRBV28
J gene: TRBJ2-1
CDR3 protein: CASSPGDGSSYNEQFF
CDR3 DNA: TGTGCCAGCAGTCCAGGGGACGGTAGCTCCTACAATGAGCAGTTCTTC

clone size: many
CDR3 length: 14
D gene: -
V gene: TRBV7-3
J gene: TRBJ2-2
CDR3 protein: CASSNQGLAGELFF
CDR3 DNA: TGTGCCAGCAGCAATCAGGGGCTGGCCGGGGAGCTGTTTTTT

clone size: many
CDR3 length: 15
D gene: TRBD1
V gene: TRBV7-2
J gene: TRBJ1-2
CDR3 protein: CASSLDGGGAGFYTF
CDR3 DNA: TGTGCCAGCAGCTTAGACGGAGGGGGCGCGGGCTTCTACACCTTC

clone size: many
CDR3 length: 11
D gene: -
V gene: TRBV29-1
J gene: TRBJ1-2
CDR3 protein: CSVEVSYGYTF
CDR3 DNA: TGCAGCGTTGAAGTTAGCTATGGCTACACCTTC

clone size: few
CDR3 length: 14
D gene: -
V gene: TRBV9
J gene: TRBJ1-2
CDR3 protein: CASSVGVNRDGYTF
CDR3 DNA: TGTGCCAGCAGCGTAGGGGTGAACAGGGATGGCTACACCTTC

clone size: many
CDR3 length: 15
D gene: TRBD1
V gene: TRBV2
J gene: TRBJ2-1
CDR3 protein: CAKREEGASYNEQFF
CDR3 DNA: TGTGCCAAGCGAGAAGAGGGGGCCTCCTACAATGAGCAGTTCTTC

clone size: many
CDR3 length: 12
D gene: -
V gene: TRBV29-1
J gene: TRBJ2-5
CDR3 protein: CSAGQIQETQYF
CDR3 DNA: TGCAGCGCCGGACAGATCCAAGAGACCCAGTACTTC

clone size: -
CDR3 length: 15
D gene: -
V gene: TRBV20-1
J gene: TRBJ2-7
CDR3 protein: CSASLTGRDPYEQYF
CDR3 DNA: TGCAGTGCTAGCTTAACAGGGAGAGACCCTTACGAGCAGTACTTC